This T cell receptor beta chain was found in a study of T cells in Graves' hyperthyroidism and ophthalmopathy. About the study: Peripheral blood sampling occurred at initial diagnosis, before any treatment.

Over 18 months, lack of ophthalmopathy progression marked Graves' hyperthyroidism as stable. Study outcomes and limitations: In the blood, most expanded thyroid clonotypes above 0.001 appeared as well.

The V gene's germline CDR1 is SEHNR and CDR2 FQNEAQ (reference sequence). The ends were cut back, 4 bases at V and 4 bases at J, with 8 bases in the middle. The CDR3 consists of 13 residues. This clonotype was found many times. Its antigen remains unidentified. Researchers took RNA transcripts and amplified the TCR beta CDR3 regions from them. Primed by the HTBI set, a first-round RT-PCR was run on the TCR CDR3. TCRdb ran MiXCR on the multiplex PCR reads and lists one entry per CDR3 protein. The sample holds approximately 600,000 distinct CDR3 sequences; about 16% are singletons and the top ten take less than 4.5%.

The chain uses TRBV7-9 and TRBJ1-5; D unclear. The sequenced sample was blood. The TCR sequence derives from a woman aged 25 to 45 with Graves' hyperthyroidism. The CDR3 coding sequence is TGTGCCAGCAGCTCGGACGGGAATCAGCCCCAGCATTTT. Protein product: CASSSDGNQPQHF.